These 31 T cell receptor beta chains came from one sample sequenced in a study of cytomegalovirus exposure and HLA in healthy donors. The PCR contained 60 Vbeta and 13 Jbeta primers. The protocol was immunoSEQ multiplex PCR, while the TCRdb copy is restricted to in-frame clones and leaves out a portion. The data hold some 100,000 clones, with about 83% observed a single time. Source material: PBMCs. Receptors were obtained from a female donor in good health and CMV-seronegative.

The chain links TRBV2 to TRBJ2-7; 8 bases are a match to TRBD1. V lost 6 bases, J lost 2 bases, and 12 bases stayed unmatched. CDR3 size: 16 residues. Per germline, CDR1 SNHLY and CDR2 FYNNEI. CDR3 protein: CASSGIDRGQPYEQYF. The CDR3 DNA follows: TGTGCCAGCAGCGGGATAGACAGGGGTCAGCCCTACGAGCAGTACTTC.

This CDR3 is CAWSVLAAYNEQFF. DNA of the CDR3: TGTGCCTGGAGTGTACTAGCGGCCTACAATGAGCAGTTCTTC. The chain joins TRBV30 to TRBJ2-1; 8 positions agree with TRBD2. Trimming cost V 0 bases and J 2 bases; bases outside gene matches: 0. The CDR3 runs to 14 residues. Per the germline V gene, CDR1 is GTSNPN and CDR2 is SVGIG (reference sequence). Together with reference TRBV30 and TRBJ2-1, the CDR3 gives the full variable domain: SQTIHQWPATLVQPVGSPLSLECTVEGTSNPNLYWYRQAAGRGLQLLFYSVGIGQISSEVPQNLSASRPQDRQFILSSKKLLLSDSGFYLCAWSVLAAYNEQFFGPGTRLTVL.

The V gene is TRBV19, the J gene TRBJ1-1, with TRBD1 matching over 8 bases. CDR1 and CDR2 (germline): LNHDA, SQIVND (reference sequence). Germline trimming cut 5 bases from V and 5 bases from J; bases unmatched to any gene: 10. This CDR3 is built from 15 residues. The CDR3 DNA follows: TGTGCCAGTAGTTTTATAGACAGGGGTCGAACTGAAGCTTTCTTT. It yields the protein CASSFIDRGRTEAFF.

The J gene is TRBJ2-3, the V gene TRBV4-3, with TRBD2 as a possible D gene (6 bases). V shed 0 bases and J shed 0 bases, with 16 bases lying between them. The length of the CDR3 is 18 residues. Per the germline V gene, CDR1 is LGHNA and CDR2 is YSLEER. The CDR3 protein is CASSQDPIGGVSTDTQYF. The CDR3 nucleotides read TGCGCCAGCAGCCAAGATCCCATAGGCGGGGTTAGCACAGATACGCAGTATTTT.

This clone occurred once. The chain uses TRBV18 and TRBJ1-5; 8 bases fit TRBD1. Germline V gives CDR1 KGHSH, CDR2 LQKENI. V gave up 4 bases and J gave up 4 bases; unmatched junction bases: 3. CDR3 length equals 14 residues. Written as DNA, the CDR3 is TGTGCCAGCTCACAGGACAGGGCAAATCAGCCCCAGCATTTT. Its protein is CASSQDRANQPQHF. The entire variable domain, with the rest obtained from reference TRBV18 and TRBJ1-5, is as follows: NAGVMQNPRHLVRRRGQEARLRCSPMKGHSHVYWYRQLPEEGLKFMVYLQKENIIDESGMPKERFSAEFPKEGPSILRIQQVVRGDSAAYFCASSQDRANQPQHFGDGTRLSIL.

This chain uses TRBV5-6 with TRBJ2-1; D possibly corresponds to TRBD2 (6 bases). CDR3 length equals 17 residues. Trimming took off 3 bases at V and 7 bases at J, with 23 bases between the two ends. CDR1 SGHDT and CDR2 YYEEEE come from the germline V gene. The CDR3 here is CASSSTGLSSVGNEQFF. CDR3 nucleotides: TGTGCCAGCAGCTCCACGGGACTTTCTTCGGTAGGTAATGAGCAGTTCTTC.

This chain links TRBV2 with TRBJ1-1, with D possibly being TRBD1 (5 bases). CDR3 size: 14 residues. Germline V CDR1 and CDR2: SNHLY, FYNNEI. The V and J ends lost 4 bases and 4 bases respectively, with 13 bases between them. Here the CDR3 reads CASSVQGESTEAFF. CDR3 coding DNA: TGTGCCAGCAGTGTCCAGGGCGAGAGCACTGAAGCTTTCTTT.

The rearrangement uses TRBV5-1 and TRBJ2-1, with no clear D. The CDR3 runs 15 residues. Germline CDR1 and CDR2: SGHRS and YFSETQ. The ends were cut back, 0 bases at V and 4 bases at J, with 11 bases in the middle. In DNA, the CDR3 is TGCGCCAGCAGCTTGGTAGCAGAGATATACAATGAGCAGTTCTTC. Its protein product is CASSLVAEIYNEQFF.

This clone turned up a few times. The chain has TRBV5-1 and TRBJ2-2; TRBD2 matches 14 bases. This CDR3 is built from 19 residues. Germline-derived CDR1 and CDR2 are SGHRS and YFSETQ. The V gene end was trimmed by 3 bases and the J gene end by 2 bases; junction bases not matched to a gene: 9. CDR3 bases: TGCGCCAGCAGCTGGGGGCCGGGACTAGCGGGGGAAAACACCGGGGAGCTGTTTTTT. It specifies CASSWGPGLAGENTGELFF. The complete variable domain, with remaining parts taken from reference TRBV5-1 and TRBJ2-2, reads KAGVTQTPRYLIKTRGQQVTLSCSPISGHRSVSWYQQTPGQGLQFLFEYFSETQRNKGNFPGRFSGRQFSNSRSEMNVSTLELGDSALYLCASSWGPGLAGENTGELFFGEGSRLTVL.

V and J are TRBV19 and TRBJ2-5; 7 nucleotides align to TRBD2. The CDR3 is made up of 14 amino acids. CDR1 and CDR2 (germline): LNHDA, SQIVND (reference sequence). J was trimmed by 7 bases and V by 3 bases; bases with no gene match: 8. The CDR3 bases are TGTGCCAGTAGTATTTCTTCGCGGGGGTGGACCCAGTACTTC. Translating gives CASSISSRGWTQYF.

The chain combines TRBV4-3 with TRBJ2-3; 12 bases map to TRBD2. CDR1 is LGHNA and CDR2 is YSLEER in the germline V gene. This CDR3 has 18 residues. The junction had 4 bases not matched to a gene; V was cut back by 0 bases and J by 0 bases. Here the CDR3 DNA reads TGCGCCAGCAGCCAAGAACTAGCGGGGGGATCTAGCACAGATACGCAGTATTTT. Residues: CASSQELAGGSSTDTQYF.

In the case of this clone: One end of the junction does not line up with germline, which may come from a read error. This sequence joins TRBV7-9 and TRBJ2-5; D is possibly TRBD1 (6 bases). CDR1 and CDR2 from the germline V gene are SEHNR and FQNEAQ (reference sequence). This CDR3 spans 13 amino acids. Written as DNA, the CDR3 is TGTTCCAGCAACAGGGACGGACAAGAGACCCAGTACTTC. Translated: CSSNRDGQETQYF.

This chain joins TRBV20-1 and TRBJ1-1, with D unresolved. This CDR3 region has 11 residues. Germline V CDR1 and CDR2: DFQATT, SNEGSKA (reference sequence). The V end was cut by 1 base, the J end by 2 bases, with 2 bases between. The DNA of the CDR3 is TGCAGTGCTAGAGCAAACACTGAAGCTTTCTTT. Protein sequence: CSARANTEAFF.

In DNA, the CDR3 is TGTGCCAGCACTAGCGGGGGTAACGAGCAGTACTTC. Amino acids: CASTSGGNEQYF. The rearrangement uses TRBV25-1 and TRBJ2-7; TRBD2 matches at 10 bases. Germline V gene sequence: CDR1 MGHDK, CDR2 SYGVNS. J was trimmed by 5 bases and V by 7 bases; bases with no gene match: 2. The CDR3 has 12 residues.

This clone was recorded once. CDR3 sequence reads: CASSKGSAGGKETQYF. The CDR3 DNA sequence: TGTGCCAGCAGCAAAGGAAGCGCCGGGGGGAAGGAGACCCAGTACTTC. This sequence joins TRBV21-1 and TRBJ2-5; the listed D gene, TRBD2, was not tested against the DNA. TRBV21-1 is marked as a pseudogene. The CDR3 runs 16 residues.

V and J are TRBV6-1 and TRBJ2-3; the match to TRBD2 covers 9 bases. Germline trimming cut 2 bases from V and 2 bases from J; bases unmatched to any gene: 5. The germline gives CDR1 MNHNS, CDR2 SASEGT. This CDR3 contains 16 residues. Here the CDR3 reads CASSESSGGTTDTQYF. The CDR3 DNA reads TGTGCCAGCAGTGAAAGCAGCGGGGGGACCACAGATACGCAGTATTTT.

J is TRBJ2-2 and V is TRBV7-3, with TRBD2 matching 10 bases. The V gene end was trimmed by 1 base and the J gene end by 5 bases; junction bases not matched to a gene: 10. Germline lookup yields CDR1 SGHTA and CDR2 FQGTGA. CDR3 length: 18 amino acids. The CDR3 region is CASSLMRPSGGGTGELFF. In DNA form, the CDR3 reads TGTGCCAGCAGCTTAATGCGGCCTAGCGGGGGAGGGACCGGGGAGCTGTTTTTT.

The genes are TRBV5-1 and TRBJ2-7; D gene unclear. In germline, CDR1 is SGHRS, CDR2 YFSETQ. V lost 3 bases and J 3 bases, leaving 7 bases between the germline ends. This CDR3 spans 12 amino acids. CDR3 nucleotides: TGCGCCAGCAGCTCTGGCCACTACGAGCAGTACTTC. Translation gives CASSSGHYEQYF.

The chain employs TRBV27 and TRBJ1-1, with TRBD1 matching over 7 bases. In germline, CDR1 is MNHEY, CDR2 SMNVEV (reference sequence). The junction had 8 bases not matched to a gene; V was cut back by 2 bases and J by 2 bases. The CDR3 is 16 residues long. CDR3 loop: CASSLRQGLGNTEAFF. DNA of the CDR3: TGTGCCAGCAGTTTAAGACAGGGTTTAGGAAACACTGAAGCTTTCTTT.

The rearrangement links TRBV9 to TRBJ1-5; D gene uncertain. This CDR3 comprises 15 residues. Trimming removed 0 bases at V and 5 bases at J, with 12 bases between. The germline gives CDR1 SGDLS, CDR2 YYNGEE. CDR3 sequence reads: CASSVEPGLHQPQHF. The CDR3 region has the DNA TGTGCCAGCAGCGTAGAGCCAGGACTTCATCAGCCCCAGCATTTT.

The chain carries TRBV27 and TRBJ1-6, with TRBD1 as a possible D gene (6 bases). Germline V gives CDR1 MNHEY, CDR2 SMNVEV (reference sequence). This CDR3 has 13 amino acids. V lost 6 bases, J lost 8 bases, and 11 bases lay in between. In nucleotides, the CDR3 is TGTGCCAGCAGGGGGACAAAAGATTCACCCCTCCACTTT. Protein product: CASRGTKDSPLHF.

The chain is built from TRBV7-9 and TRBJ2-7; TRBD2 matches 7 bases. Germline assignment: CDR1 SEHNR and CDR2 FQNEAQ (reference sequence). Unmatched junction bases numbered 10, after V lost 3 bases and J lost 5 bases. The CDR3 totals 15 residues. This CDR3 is CASSFHGGLSDEQYF. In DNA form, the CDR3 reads TGTGCCAGCAGCTTCCACGGGGGGTTGAGCGACGAGCAGTACTTC.

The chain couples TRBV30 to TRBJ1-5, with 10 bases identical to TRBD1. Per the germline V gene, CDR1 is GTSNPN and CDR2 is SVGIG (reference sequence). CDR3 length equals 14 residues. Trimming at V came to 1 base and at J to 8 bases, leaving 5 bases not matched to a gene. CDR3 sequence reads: CAWSEGQGMEPQHF. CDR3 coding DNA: TGTGCCTGGAGTGAGGGACAGGGGATGGAGCCCCAGCATTTT. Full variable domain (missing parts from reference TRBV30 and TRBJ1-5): SQTIHQWPATLVQPVGSPLSLECTVEGTSNPNLYWYRQAAGRGLQLLFYSVGIGQISSEVPQNLSASRPQDRQFILSSKKLLLSDSGFYLCAWSEGQGMEPQHFGDGTRLSIL.

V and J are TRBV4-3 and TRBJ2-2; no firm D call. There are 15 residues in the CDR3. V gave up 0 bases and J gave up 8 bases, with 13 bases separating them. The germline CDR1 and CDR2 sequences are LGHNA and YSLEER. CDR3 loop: CASSQDETVTGELFF. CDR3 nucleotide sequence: TGCGCCAGCAGCCAAGATGAAACAGTAACTGGGGAGCTGTTTTTT.

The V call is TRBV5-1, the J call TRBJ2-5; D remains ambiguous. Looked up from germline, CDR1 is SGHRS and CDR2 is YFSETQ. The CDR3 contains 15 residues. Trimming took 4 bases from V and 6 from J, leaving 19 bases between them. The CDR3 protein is CASSRPAWQEKTQYF. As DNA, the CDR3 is TGCGCCAGCAGCCGGCCCGCGTGGCAGGAAAAGACCCAGTACTTC.

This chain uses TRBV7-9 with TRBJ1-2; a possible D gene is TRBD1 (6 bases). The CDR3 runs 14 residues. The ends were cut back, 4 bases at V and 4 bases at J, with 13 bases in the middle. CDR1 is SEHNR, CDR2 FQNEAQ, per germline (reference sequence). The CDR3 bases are TGTGCCAGCAGCTCAGGGGATTTTCGCTATGGCTACACCTTC. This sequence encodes CASSSGDFRYGYTF.

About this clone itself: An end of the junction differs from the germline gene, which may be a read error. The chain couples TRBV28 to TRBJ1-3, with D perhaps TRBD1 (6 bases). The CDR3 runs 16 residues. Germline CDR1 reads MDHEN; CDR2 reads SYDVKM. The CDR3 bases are TGTGCCAGCAGTGCCAGGGGCCTTAGCTCTGGAAGCACCATATATTTT. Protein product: CASSARGLSSGSTIYF.

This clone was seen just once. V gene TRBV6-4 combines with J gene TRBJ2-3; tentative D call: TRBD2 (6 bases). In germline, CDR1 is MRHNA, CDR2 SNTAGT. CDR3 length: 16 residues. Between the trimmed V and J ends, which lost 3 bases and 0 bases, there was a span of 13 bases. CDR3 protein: CASSDRGGDSTDTQYF. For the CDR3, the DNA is TGTGCCAGCAGTGATAGAGGCGGGGATAGCACAGATACGCAGTATTTT.

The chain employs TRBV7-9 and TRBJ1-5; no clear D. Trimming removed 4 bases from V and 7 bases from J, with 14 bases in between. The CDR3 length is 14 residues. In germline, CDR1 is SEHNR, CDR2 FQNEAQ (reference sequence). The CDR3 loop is CASSSGLGGQPQHF. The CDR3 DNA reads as TGTGCCAGCAGCTCTGGACTAGGTGGACAGCCCCAGCATTTT.

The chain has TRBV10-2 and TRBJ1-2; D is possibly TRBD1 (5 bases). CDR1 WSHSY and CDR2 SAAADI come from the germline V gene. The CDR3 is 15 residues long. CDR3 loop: CASRAWGESSRGYTF. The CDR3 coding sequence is TGCGCATCTCGCGCCTGGGGGGAGTCATCGAGAGGCTACACCTTC.

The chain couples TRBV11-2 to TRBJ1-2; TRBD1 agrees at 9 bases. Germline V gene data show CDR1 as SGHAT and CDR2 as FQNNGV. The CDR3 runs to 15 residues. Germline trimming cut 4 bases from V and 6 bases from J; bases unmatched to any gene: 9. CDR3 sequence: CASSSRTGGWDGYTF. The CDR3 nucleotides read TGTGCCAGCAGCTCACGAACAGGGGGCTGGGATGGCTACACCTTC.